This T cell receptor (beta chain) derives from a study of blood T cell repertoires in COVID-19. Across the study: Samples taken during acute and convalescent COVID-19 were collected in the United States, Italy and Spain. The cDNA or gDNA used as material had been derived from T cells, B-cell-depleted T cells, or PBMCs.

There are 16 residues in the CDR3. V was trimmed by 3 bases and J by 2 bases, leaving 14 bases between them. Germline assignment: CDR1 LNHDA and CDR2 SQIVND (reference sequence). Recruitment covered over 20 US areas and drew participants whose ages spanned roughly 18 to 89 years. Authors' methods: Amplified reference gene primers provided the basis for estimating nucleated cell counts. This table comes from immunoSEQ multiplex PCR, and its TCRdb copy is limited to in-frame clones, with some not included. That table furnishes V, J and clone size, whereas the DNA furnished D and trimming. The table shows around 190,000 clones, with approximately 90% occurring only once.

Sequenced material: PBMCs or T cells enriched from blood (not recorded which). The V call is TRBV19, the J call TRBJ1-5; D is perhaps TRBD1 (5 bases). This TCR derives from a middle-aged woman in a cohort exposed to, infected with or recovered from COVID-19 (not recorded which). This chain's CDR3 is CASSIAPGGGNQPQHF. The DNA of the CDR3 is TGTGCCAGTAGTATCGCCCCGGGAGGGGGCAATCAGCCCCAGCATTTT.